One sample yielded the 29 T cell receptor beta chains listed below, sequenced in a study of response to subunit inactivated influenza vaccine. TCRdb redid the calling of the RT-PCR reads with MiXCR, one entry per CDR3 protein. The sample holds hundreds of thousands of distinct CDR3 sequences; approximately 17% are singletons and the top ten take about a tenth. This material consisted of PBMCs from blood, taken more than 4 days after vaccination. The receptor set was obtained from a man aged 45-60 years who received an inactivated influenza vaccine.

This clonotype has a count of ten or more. The CDR3 bases are TGTGCCACCAGTGATTTTGGACAAAGCTACGAGCAGTACTTC. The encoded protein is CATSDFGQSYEQYF. The V gene is TRBV24-1, the J gene TRBJ2-7; D is possibly TRBD1 (5 bases). Trimming stripped 1 base from V and 3 bases from J, with 9 bases between. The CDR3 is 14 amino acids. CDR1 is KGHDR and CDR2 is SFDVKD in the germline V gene.

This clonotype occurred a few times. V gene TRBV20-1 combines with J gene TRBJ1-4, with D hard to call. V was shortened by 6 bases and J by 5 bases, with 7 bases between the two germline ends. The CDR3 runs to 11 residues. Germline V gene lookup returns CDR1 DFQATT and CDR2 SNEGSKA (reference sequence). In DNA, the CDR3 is TGCAGTGCGGCCGGGAATGAAAAACTGTTTTTT. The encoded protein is CSAAGNEKLFF.

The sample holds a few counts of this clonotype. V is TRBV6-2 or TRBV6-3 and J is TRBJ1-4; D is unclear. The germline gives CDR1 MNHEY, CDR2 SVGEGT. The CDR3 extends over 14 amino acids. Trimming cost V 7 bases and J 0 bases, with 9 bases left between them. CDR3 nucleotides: TGTGCCAGCATCATGGACGCAACTAATGAAAAACTGTTTTTT. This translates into CASIMDATNEKLFF.

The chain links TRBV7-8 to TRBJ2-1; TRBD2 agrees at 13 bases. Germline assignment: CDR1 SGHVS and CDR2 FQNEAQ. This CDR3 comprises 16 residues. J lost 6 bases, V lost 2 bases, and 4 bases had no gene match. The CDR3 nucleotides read TGTGCCAGCAGCTTACTACTAGCGGGAGGGTCCAATGAGCAGTTCTTC. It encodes CASSLLLAGGSNEQFF.

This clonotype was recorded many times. The CDR3 protein is CATSAGARSSYNEQFF. The CDR3 region has the DNA TGTGCCACCAGTGCCGGGGCTCGAAGCTCCTACAATGAGCAGTTCTTC. The chain links TRBV24-1 to TRBJ2-1; the D call may be TRBD1 or TRBD2 (5 bases each). The V end lost 5 bases, the J end lost 0 bases, and 13 bases lay between the germline ends. Germline CDR1 KGHDR, CDR2 SFDVKD. The CDR3 totals 16 residues.

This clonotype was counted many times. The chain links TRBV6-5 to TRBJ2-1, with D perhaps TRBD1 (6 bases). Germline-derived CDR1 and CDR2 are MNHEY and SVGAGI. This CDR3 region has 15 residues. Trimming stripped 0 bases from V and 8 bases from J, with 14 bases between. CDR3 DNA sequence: TGTGCCAGCAGTTACTCGAGGGGGTCGAGGCATGAGCAGTTCTTC. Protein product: CASSYSRGSRHEQFF.

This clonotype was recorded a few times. CDR3: CASSYSLGQTNQETQYF. The DNA of the CDR3 is TGTGCCAGCAGTTACTCGTTGGGACAGACCAATCAAGAGACCCAGTACTTC. The chain joins TRBV6-2 or TRBV6-3 to TRBJ2-5; the match to TRBD1 covers 7 bases. The CDR3 totals 17 residues. Trimming took 0 bases from V and 2 from J; bases not matched to a gene: 9. Germline CDR1 MNHEY, CDR2 SVGEGT.

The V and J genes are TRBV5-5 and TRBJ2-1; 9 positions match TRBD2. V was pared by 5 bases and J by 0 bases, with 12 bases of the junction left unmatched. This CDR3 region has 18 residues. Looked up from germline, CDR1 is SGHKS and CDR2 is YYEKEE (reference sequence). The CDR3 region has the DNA TGTGCCAGCAGGGGGGGTCTAGCGGGACCGAGCTCCTACAATGAGCAGTTCTTC. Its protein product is CASRGGLAGPSSYNEQFF. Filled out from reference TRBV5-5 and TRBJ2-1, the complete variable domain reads DAGVTQSPTHLIKTRGQQVTLRCSPISGHKSVSWYQQVLGQGPQFIFQYYEKEERGRGNFPDRFSARQFPNYSSELNVNALLLGDSALYLCASRGGLAGPSSYNEQFFGPGTRLTVL.

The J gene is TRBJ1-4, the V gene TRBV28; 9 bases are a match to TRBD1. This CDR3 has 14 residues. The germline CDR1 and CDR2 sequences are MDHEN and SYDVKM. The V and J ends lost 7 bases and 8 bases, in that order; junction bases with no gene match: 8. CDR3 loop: CASTGGQGREKLFF. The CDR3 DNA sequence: TGTGCCAGCACGGGGGGACAGGGCAGGGAAAAACTGTTTTTT. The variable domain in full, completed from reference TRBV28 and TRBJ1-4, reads DVKVTQSSRYLVKRTGEKVFLECVQDMDHENMFWYRQDPGLGLRLIYFSYDVKMKEKGDIPEGYSVSREKKERFSLILESASTNQTSMYLCASTGGQGREKLFFGSGTQLSVL.

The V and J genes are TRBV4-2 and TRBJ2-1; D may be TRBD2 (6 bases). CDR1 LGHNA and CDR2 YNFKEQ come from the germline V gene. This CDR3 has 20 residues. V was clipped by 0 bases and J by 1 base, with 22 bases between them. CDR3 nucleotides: TGTGCCAGCAGCCAAGATTTGGGGTTGCGGGCGGGGCCATCCTACAATGAGCAGTTCTTC. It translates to CASSQDLGLRAGPSYNEQFF.

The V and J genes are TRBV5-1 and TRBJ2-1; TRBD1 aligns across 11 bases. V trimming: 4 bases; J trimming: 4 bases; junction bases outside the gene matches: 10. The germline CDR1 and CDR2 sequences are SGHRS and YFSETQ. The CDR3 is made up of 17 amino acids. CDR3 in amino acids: CASSPGGTGGIYNEQFF. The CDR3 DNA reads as TGCGCCAGCAGCCCCGGCGGGACAGGGGGAATTTACAATGAGCAGTTCTTC.

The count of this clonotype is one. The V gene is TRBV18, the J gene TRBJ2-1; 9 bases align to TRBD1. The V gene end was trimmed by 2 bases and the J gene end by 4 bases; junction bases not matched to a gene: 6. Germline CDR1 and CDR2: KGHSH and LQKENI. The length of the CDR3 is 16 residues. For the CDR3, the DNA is TGTGCCAGCTCACCAAGACCGGGACAGGGTTACAATGAGCAGTTCTTC. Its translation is CASSPRPGQGYNEQFF.

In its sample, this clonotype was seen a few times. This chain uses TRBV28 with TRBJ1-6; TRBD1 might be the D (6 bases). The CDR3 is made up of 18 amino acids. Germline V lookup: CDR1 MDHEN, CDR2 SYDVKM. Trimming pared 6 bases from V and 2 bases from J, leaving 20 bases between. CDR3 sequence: CASSQISQGSPYNSPLHF. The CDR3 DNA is TGTGCCAGCAGCCAAATCTCACAGGGAAGTCCCTATAATTCACCCCTCCACTTT.

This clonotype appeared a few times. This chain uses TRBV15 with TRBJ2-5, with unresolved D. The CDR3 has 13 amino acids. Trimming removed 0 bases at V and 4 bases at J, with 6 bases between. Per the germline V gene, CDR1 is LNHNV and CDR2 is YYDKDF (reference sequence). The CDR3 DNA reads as TGTGCCACCAGCAGAGATCTTTCAGAGACCCAGTACTTC. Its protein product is CATSRDLSETQYF.

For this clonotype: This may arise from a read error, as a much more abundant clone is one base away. The CDR3 loop reads CASRGTGEQYF. CDR3 nucleotide sequence: TGTGCCAGCAGGGGGACTGGCGAGCAGTACTTC. This chain uses TRBV7-9 with TRBJ2-7; D is possibly TRBD2 (6 bases). This CDR3 is 11 amino acids long. Germline CDR1 reads SEHNR; CDR2 reads FQNEAQ (reference sequence). V lost 6 bases, J lost 6 bases, and 9 bases lay in between. The complete variable domain, with remaining parts taken from reference TRBV7-9 and TRBJ2-7, reads DTGVSQNPRHKITKRGQNVTFRCDPISEHNRLYWYRQTLGQGPEFLTYFQNEAQLEKSRLLSDRFSAERPKGSFSTLEIQRTEQGDSAMYLCASRGTGEQYFGPGTRLTVT.

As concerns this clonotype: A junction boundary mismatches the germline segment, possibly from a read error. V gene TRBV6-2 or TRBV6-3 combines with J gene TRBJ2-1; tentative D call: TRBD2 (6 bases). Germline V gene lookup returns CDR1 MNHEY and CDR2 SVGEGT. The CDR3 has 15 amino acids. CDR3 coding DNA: TGTGGCAGCAGTTACGCGGGGAGCTCCTACAATGAGCAGTTCTTC. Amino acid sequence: CGSSYAGSSYNEQFF.

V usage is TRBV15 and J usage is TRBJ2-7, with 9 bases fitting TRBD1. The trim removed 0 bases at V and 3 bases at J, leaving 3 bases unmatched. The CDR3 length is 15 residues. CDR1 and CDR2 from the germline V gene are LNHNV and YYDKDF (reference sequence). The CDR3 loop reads CATSRDWGQGYEQYF. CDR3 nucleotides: TGTGCCACCAGCAGAGATTGGGGACAGGGCTACGAGCAGTACTTC.

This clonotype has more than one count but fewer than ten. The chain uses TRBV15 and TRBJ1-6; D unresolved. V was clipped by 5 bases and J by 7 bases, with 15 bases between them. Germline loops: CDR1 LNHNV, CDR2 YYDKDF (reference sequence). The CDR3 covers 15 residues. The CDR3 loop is CATSRTRSLNSPLHF. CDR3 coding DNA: TGTGCCACCAGCCGCACACGGTCGTTGAATTCACCCCTCCACTTT. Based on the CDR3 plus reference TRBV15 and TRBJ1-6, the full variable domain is DAMVIQNPRYQVTQFGKPVTLSCSQTLNHNVMYWYQQKSSQAPKLLFHYYDKDFNNEADTPDNFQSRRPNTSFCFLDIRSPGLGDTAMYLCATSRTRSLNSPLHFGNGTRLTVT.

CDR3 in amino acids: CASSERIRTSGSYEQYF. The CDR3 DNA follows: TGTGCCAGCAGTGAGAGGATTCGGACTAGCGGGAGTTACGAGCAGTACTTC. V usage is TRBV2 and J usage is TRBJ2-7; 13 nucleotides agree with TRBD2. This CDR3 region has 17 residues. The V segment lost 3 bases and the J segment 4 bases; nucleotides outside the gene matches: 9. Germline V gives CDR1 SNHLY, CDR2 FYNNEI.

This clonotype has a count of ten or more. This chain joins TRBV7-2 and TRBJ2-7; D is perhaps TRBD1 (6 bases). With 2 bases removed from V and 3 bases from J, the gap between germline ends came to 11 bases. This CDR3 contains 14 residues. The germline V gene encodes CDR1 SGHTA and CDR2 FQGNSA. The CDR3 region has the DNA TGTGCCAGCAGCTTATCTACAGGGATCTACGAGCAGTACTTC. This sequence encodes CASSLSTGIYEQYF.

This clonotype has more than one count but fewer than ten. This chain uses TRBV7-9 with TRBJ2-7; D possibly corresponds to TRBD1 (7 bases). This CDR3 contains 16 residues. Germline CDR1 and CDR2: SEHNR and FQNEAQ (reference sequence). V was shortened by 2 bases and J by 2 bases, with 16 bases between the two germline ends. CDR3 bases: TGTGCCAGCAGCTTACTATCGCAGGGGGGCACCTACGAGCAGTACTTC. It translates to CASSLLSQGGTYEQYF.

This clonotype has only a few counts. The DNA of the CDR3 is TGTGCCAGCAGCTTAATGGGGGTTCCAGATACGCAGTATTTT. Its protein is CASSLMGVPDTQYF. The chain is built from TRBV7-2 and TRBJ2-3; D may be TRBD1 or TRBD2 (5 bases each). V gave up 2 bases and J gave up 4 bases, with 10 bases separating them. The length of the CDR3 is 14 residues. Germline CDR1 SGHTA, CDR2 FQGNSA. The complete variable domain, with remaining parts taken from reference TRBV7-2 and TRBJ2-3, reads GAGVSQSPSNKVTEKGKDVELRCDPISGHTALYWYRQSLGQGLEFLIYFQGNSAPDKSGLPSDRFSAERTGGSVSTLTIQRTQQEDSAVYLCASSLMGVPDTQYFGPGTRLTVL.

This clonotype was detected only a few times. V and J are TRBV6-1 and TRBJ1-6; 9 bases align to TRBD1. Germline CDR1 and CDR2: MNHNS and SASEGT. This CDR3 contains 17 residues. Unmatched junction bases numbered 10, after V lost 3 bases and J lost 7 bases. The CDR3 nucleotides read TGTGCCAGCAGTGAGTTTCGCGGGACAGGGCCGAATTCACCCCTCCACTTT. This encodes CASSEFRGTGPNSPLHF.

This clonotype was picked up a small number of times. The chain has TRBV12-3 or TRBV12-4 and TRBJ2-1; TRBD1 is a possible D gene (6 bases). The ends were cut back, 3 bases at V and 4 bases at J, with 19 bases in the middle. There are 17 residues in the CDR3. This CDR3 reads CASSFRSDRMVYNEQFF. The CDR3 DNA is TGTGCCAGCAGTTTCCGTTCAGACAGGATGGTATACAATGAGCAGTTCTTC.

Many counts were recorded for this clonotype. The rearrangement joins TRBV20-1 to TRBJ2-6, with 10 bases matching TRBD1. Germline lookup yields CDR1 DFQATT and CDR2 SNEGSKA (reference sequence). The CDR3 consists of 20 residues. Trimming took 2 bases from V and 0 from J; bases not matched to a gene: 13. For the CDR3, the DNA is TGCAGTGCTAGAACACAAGACAGGGGGCTAACCTACTCTGGGGCCAACGTCCTGACTTTC. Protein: CSARTQDRGLTYSGANVLTF.

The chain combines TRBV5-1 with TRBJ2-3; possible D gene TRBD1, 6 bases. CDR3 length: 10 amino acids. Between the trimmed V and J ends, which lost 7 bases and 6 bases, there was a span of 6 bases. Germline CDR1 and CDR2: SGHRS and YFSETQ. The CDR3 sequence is CASQGDTQYF. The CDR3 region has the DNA TGCGCCAGCCAGGGGGATACGCAGTATTTT.

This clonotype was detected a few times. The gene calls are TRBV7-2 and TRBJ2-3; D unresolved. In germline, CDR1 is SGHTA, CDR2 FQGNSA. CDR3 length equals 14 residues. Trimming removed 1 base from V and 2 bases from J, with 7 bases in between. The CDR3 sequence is CASSLVWDTDTQYF. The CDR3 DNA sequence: TGTGCCAGCAGCTTAGTCTGGGACACAGATACGCAGTATTTT.

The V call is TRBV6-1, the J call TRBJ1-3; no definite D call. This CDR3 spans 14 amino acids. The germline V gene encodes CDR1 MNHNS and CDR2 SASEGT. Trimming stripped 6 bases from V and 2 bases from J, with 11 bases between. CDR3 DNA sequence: TGTGCCAGCAGACCCCGGGGTGCTGGAAACACCATATATTTT. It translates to CASRPRGAGNTIYF.

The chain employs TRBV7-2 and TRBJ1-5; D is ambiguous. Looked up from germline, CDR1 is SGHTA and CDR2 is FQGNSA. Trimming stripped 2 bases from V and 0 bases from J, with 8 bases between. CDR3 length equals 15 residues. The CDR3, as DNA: TGTGCCAGCAGCTTAATCGGCCATAGCAATCAGCCCCAGCATTTT. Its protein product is CASSLIGHSNQPQHF.